What follows describes a single T cell receptor beta chain. What it binds is not known. This entry comes from a study of T cell responses to AZD1222 COVID-19 vaccine. Overall study results and limits: Clonal diversity was possibly underestimated; the donors were predominantly white British and more often female.

Measured with immunoSEQ multiplex PCR; TCRdb has only the in-frame clones, and not every one. Altogether some 85,000 clones are present, about nine tenths being singletons, with the ten largest covering 7.5%. This CDR3 spans 14 amino acids. Germline-derived CDR1 and CDR2 are LNHDA and SQIVND (reference sequence). The germline V and J ends were trimmed by 3 bases and 4 bases, with 12 bases remaining between them. The sequence came from an adult in good health. The sample here was peripheral blood, taken on day 0 of AZD1222 vaccination. This chain links TRBV19 with TRBJ1-2; D call uncertain. The CDR3 sequence is CASSIPGRSYGYTF. CDR3 DNA: TGTGCCAGTAGTATTCCCGGACGCAGCTATGGCTACACCTTC.